This entry lists 21 T cell receptor beta chains sequenced from one sample in a study of T cells in tuberculosis. After thawing and overnight rest, PBMC were stained with GMM-loaded CD1B tetramer, viability dye and anti-CD3 for sorting. C32 glucose monomycolate from Rhodococcus equi was loaded onto the CD1B tetramers. TCRdb's table, derived via immunoSEQ multiplex PCR, lists solely in-frame clones and lacks some. Here the sample spans about 58,000 clones, nearly 90% being singletons. The specimen was CD1b-GMM tetramer-negative cells sorted from PBMCs. These receptors were taken from an adult woman with latent tuberculosis.

The chain couples TRBV13 to TRBJ2-3, with D possibly TRBD1 on 6 matching bases. Germline assignment: CDR1 PRHDT and CDR2 FYEKMQ (reference sequence). Trimming cost V 5 bases and J 2 bases, with 14 bases left between them. The length of the CDR3 is 15 residues. The CDR3 region is CASSRGQRATDTQYF. Written as DNA, the CDR3 is TGTGCCAGCAGCCGAGGACAGCGAGCCACAGATACGCAGTATTTT.

The V call is TRBV7-9, the J call TRBJ2-3; TRBD2 matches at 8 bases. From germline, CDR1 is SEHNR and CDR2 FQNEAQ (reference sequence). The CDR3 is 16 residues long. V lost 4 bases and J lost 4; bases outside the gene matches: 10. CDR3 sequence reads: CASSSIGGALSDTQYF. CDR3 in DNA: TGTGCCAGCAGCTCCATCGGGGGGGCCTTGTCAGATACGCAGTATTTT.

This clone was recorded once. The chain carries TRBV5-1 and TRBJ1-1; maybe TRBD1 (6 bases). V lost 2 bases to trimming and J lost 5 bases, with 13 bases between them. Germline CDR1 SGHRS, CDR2 YFSETQ. CDR3 length: 14 residues. The CDR3 loop is CASSFQMTGTEAFF. CDR3 coding DNA: TGCGCCAGCAGCTTTCAGATGACAGGAACTGAAGCTTTCTTT.

This rearrangement joins TRBV2 to TRBJ2-7; 8 bases match TRBD1. V was clipped by 10 bases and J by 4 bases; unmatched bases: 9. Germline CDR1 reads SNHLY; CDR2 reads FYNNEI. The CDR3 consists of 13 residues. The CDR3 sequence is CATTGTGDYEQYF. Written as DNA, the CDR3 is TGTGCCACTACCGGGACAGGTGATTACGAGCAGTACTTC.

CDR3 amino acids: CASSDPTGEIGYGYTF. CDR3 coding DNA: TGTGCCAGCAGCGACCCAACAGGGGAGATAGGGTATGGCTACACCTTC. The chain couples TRBV2 to TRBJ1-2; 7 bases map to TRBD1. The CDR3 length is 16 residues. CDR1 is SNHLY, CDR2 FYNNEI, per germline. V lost 6 bases and J lost 5; bases outside the gene matches: 15. Together with reference TRBV2 and TRBJ1-2, the CDR3 gives the full variable domain: EPEVTQTPSHQVTQMGQEVILRCVPISNHLYFYWYRQILGQKVEFLVSFYNNEISEKSEIFDDQFSVERPDGSNFTLKIRSTKLEDSAMYFCASSDPTGEIGYGYTFGSGTRLTVV.

The V call is TRBV7-2, the J call TRBJ1-2, with 11 bases that match TRBD1. Germline CDR1 reads SGHTA; CDR2 reads FQGNSA. The V gene end was trimmed by 5 bases and the J gene end by 1 base; junction bases not matched to a gene: 6. This CDR3 comprises 16 residues. The DNA of the CDR3 is TGTGCCAGCAGCGTATCCGGGACAGGGGGTAACTATGGCTACACCTTC. It yields the protein CASSVSGTGGNYGYTF.

The rearrangement joins TRBV10-3 to TRBJ2-7, with TRBD2 matching over 7 bases. Germline-derived CDR1 and CDR2 are ENHRY and SYGVKD. Trimming cost V 2 bases and J 5 bases; bases outside gene matches: 3. The CDR3 consists of 13 residues. The CDR3 DNA sequence: TGTGCCATCAGTGAGGGGGGAGGGGACGAGCAGTACTTC. This encodes CAISEGGGDEQYF.

The J gene is TRBJ2-3, the V gene TRBV29-1; 15 nucleotides agree with TRBD2. V shed 7 bases and J 2 bases; nucleotides not matched to a gene: 13. This CDR3 contains 18 residues. CDR1 and CDR2 (germline): SQVTM, ANQGSEA. The CDR3: CSGSGLAGGERVTDTQYF. DNA of the CDR3: TGCAGCGGATCGGGACTAGCGGGAGGAGAACGGGTCACAGATACGCAGTATTTT.

This clone was recorded once. The J gene is TRBJ2-4, the V gene TRBV9, with a tentative D call TRBD2 (5 bases). CDR1 is SGDLS and CDR2 is YYNGEE in the germline V gene. The CDR3 has 14 amino acids. V dropped 1 base and J dropped 5 bases, with 10 bases sitting between them. The CDR3 loop is CASSVRERENIQYF. CDR3 sequence (DNA): TGTGCCAGCAGCGTAAGGGAGAGGGAAAACATTCAGTACTTC.

The J gene is TRBJ1-4, the V gene TRBV29-1; TRBD1 aligns across 8 bases. Trimming at V came to 3 bases and at J to 12 bases, leaving 6 bases not matched to a gene. Germline values: CDR1 SQVTM, CDR2 ANQGSEA. The CDR3 extends over 12 amino acids. The CDR3, as DNA: TGCAGCGTTGATATGGGGGGACAGGAACTGTTTTTT. It yields the protein CSVDMGGQELFF.

The chain couples TRBV6-6 to TRBJ1-2; D not resolved. V lost 2 bases, J lost 8 bases, and 9 bases lay in between. This CDR3 comprises 12 residues. From germline, CDR1 is MNHNY and CDR2 SVGAGI (reference sequence). CDR3 DNA sequence: TGTGCCAGCAGTTACCGACAAATAGGCTACACCTTC. Translation: CASSYRQIGYTF.

The chain is built from TRBV10-2 and TRBJ2-7; tentative D call: TRBD1 (5 bases). Germline CDR1 WSHSY, CDR2 SAAADI. The CDR3 spans 13 residues. Trimming pared 2 bases from V and 2 bases from J, leaving 7 bases between. As DNA, the CDR3 is TGCGCCAGCAGTGAGGGGGCGCCCTACGAGCAGTACTTC. It specifies CASSEGAPYEQYF.

The CDR3 spells CASSYSGRKTEAFF. CDR3 sequence (DNA): TGTGCCAGCAGTTACAGCGGGAGGAAAACTGAAGCTTTCTTT. The V call is TRBV6-5, the J call TRBJ1-1; no firm D call. This CDR3 has 14 residues. Germline CDR1 MNHEY, CDR2 SVGAGI. V shed 2 bases and J shed 5 bases, with 12 bases lying between them.

The chain joins TRBV2 to TRBJ1-4; D is ambiguous. The germline gives CDR1 SNHLY, CDR2 FYNNEI. The V gene lost 2 bases and the J gene lost 6 bases, with 7 bases spanning the gap. This CDR3 contains 13 residues. The DNA of the CDR3 is TGTGCCAGCAGTGAACGCGGGGATGAAAAACTGTTTTTT. This codes for CASSERGDEKLFF.

V usage is TRBV19 and J usage is TRBJ1-5; D gene ambiguous. V was cut by 6 bases and J by 2 bases, with 14 bases left in between. Germline assignment: CDR1 LNHDA and CDR2 SQIVND (reference sequence). This CDR3 is built from 15 residues. CDR3 DNA sequence: TGTGCCAGTAGGACGGGATCAAATGGCAATCAGCCCCAGCATTTT. Its protein product is CASRTGSNGNQPQHF.

This clone came up a few times. The chain recombines TRBV29-1 with TRBJ2-2; 8 bases align to TRBD2. This CDR3 has 13 residues. Trimming at V came to 6 bases and at J to 7 bases, leaving 7 bases not matched to a gene. The germline V gene has CDR1 SQVTM and CDR2 ANQGSEA. This CDR3 is CSVQRESNGELFF. The CDR3 DNA is TGCAGCGTGCAGCGGGAGTCGAACGGGGAGCTGTTTTTT.

The chain employs TRBV10-3 and TRBJ2-3, with 10 positions matching TRBD1. V shed 6 bases, J shed 2 bases, and the junction held 2 bases outside the gene matches. Germline assignment: CDR1 ENHRY and CDR2 SYGVKD. CDR3 length: 14 amino acids. CDR3 coding DNA: TGTGCCATCAGACGACAGGGGGCCACAGATACGCAGTATTTT. Protein product: CAIRRQGATDTQYF.

This chain uses TRBV6-6 with TRBJ1-5; D remains ambiguous. The germline CDR1 and CDR2 sequences are MNHNY and SVGAGI (reference sequence). V lost 5 bases and J lost 0, with 11 bases in between. This CDR3 spans 15 amino acids. CDR3: CASSTHDYSNQPQHF. As DNA, the CDR3 is TGTGCCAGCAGTACACACGATTATAGCAATCAGCCCCAGCATTTT.

The chain carries TRBV7-9 and TRBJ1-2; the D is unclear. CDR1 is SEHNR and CDR2 is FQNEAQ in the germline V gene (reference sequence). The CDR3 runs 11 residues. V was pared by 1 base and J by 8 bases, with 5 bases between. The CDR3 spells CASSLGAGYTF. The CDR3 bases are TGTGCCAGCAGCTTAGGGGCCGGCTACACCTTC.

The chain recombines TRBV5-4 with TRBJ2-7, with 7 bases identical to TRBD1. CDR1 and CDR2 from the germline V gene are SGHNT and YYREEE (reference sequence). The V gene end was trimmed by 0 bases and the J gene end by 0 bases; junction bases not matched to a gene: 3. The CDR3 totals 15 residues. DNA for the CDR3: TGTGCCAGCAGCTTGGAAGGGACAGCCTCCTACGAGCAGTACTTC. It translates to CASSLEGTASYEQYF.

The chain combines TRBV5-1 with TRBJ1-1; D ambiguous. CDR3 length equals 15 residues. The germline V and J ends were trimmed by 7 bases and 4 bases, with 20 bases remaining between them. Germline loops: CDR1 SGHRS, CDR2 YFSETQ. The CDR3 here is CASSVLGVKSTEAFF. The CDR3 nucleotides are TGCGCCAGCTCCGTATTGGGCGTAAAATCCACTGAAGCTTTCTTT.